Below are 3 T cell receptor beta chains sequenced from a single sample in a study of blood T cell repertoires in COVID-19. Profiling relied on immunoSEQ multiplex PCR, and the TCRdb table lists in-frame clones only, not all of them. The repertoire has over 150,000 clones, roughly four fifths of them found once; the top ten carry about 12%. Sequenced material: peripheral blood. These receptors were obtained from an older woman with COVID-19, enrolled during active disease.

The chain couples TRBV7-9 to TRBJ2-7; D remains unclear. Looked up from germline, CDR1 is SEHNR and CDR2 is FQNEAQ (reference sequence). Trimming pared 3 bases from V and 2 bases from J, leaving 5 bases between. CDR3 length: 12 residues. CDR3 sequence reads: CASSFETYEQYF. The DNA for the CDR3 is TGTGCCAGCAGCTTCGAGACCTACGAGCAGTACTTC.

This clone was recorded only once. This rearrangement joins TRBV2 to TRBJ1-2; D is possibly TRBD1 (5 bases). Trimming cost V 4 bases and J 0 bases, with 9 bases left between them. CDR1 is SNHLY, CDR2 FYNNEI, per germline. The CDR3 is 14 amino acids. DNA for the CDR3: TGTGCCAGCAGTGGACAGTCCTCTAACTATGGCTACACCTTC. Protein sequence: CASSGQSSNYGYTF.

This chain connects TRBV5-4 to TRBJ1-3; 11 bases map to TRBD1. The CDR3 runs 16 residues. The V gene end was trimmed by 4 bases and the J gene end by 3 bases; junction bases not matched to a gene: 6. Germline V gene data show CDR1 as SGHNT and CDR2 as YYREEE (reference sequence). This CDR3 reads CASSQGQGASGNTIYF. The CDR3 DNA follows: TGTGCCAGCAGCCAAGGACAGGGGGCTAGTGGAAACACCATATATTTT.